The clone carrying this TCR beta chain was observed once. Its matching antigen is unknown. Germline V gene sequence: CDR1 SNHLY, CDR2 FYNNEI. Trimming at V came to 5 bases and at J to 4 bases, leaving 13 bases not matched to a gene. The CDR3 totals 16 residues. This sample stems from a study of T cell repertoires in cytomegalovirus infection. Study as a whole: Use of recently identified HLA-C-restricted and well-studied HLA-B-restricted CMV epitopes was part of the study. From public TCR beta signatures came an indication of both CMV infection and matching HLA type.

Study-level points and caveats: In two of eight donors, the top clonotype was HLA-C-restricted CMV-specific. Frequencies of public TCR beta families were cumulated, and this identified carriers of CMV plus the relevant HLA.

MiXCR was run by TCRdb on the reads, yielding one entry per CDR3 protein. Of roughly 700,000 distinct CDR3 sequences in the sample, around 31% are singletons; the top ten hold about 20%. V gene TRBV2 combines with J gene TRBJ1-2; 7 nucleotides agree with TRBD1. The receptor's source is a human donor in good health (CMV status not recorded). Some clones in this sample may be carry-over from other donors' samples. The sample in question was cultured PBMCs, obtained from culture after CMV antigen stimulation. CDR3 residues: CASSTIPTGPLYGYTF. The CDR3 DNA is TGTGCCAGCAGTACGATCCCGACAGGGCCCCTCTATGGCTACACCTTC.